The source of this T cell receptor (beta chain) is a study of T cells in Graves' hyperthyroidism and ophthalmopathy. Study-wide background: The initial diagnosis was the point when peripheral blood was collected, ahead of any treatment.

Per the germline V gene, CDR1 is SGHAT and CDR2 is FQNNGV. CDR3 length: 15 amino acids. The V end lost 0 bases, the J end lost 5 bases, and 14 bases lay between the germline ends. Clinicians diagnosed patients from clinical symptoms, serum thyroxine and TRAb, thyroid ultrasound and orbital computed tomography. This clonotype was found many times. Its antigen is unidentified. Study results and limitations: Blood held most thyroid clonotypes expanded above 0.001 frequency. Ophthalmopathy was predicted by the model a median of 6.5 months ahead of onset.

Amplified TCR beta CDR3 regions derived from RNA transcripts. In the first-round RT-PCR of the TCR CDR3, the HTBI primer set was used. TCRdb reprocessed the multiplex PCR reads with MiXCR, giving one entry per CDR3 protein. The table has approximately 370,000 distinct CDR3 sequences, about 17% seen once. The origin of this receptor is a woman in her 30s with Graves' hyperthyroidism that later progressed to Graves' ophthalmopathy. Sequences were obtained from blood. The V call is TRBV11-2, the J call TRBJ2-7; perhaps TRBD2 as D (6 bases). In DNA, the CDR3 is TGTGCCAGCAGCTTAGAAGCTTCTAGCGACGACGAGCAGTACTTC. Encoded protein: CASSLEASSDDEQYF.